These 21 T cell receptor beta chains were sequenced from one sample in a study of T cell repertoires and Cas9 in healthy adults. Assay: immunoSEQ multiplex PCR; the TCRdb copy retains only in-frame clones and omits some. The data show more than 20,000 clones, just under 95% seen once. Material: CD4+ effector T cells (CD127+, CD25-, CD137-, CD154-) from PBMCs; culture status not recorded. Receptors were obtained from a human donor in good health.

The chain is built from TRBV19 and TRBJ2-3, with D perhaps TRBD1 or TRBD2 (5 bases each). This CDR3 has 14 amino acids. The V gene lost 9 bases and the J gene lost 1 base, with 14 bases spanning the gap. Per germline, CDR1 LNHDA and CDR2 SQIVND (reference sequence). This CDR3 is CASRRRDGTDTQYF. For the CDR3, the DNA is TGTGCCAGCAGAAGAAGGGACGGCACAGATACGCAGTATTTT. Complete variable domain (other parts from reference TRBV19 and TRBJ2-3): DGGITQSPKYLFRKEGQNVTLSCEQNLNHDAMYWYRQDPGQGLRLIYYSQIVNDFQKGDIAEGYSVSREKKESFPLTVTSAQKNPTAFYLCASRRRDGTDTQYFGPGTRLTVL.

This clone showed up just once. J is TRBJ1-2 and V is TRBV2; tentative D call: TRBD1 (5 bases). This CDR3 is 13 amino acids long. Looked up from germline, CDR1 is SNHLY and CDR2 is FYNNEI. Trimming pared 8 bases from V and 3 bases from J, leaving 13 bases between. The CDR3 DNA follows: TGTGCCAGCGGGGTGGGGCAAGACTATGGCTACACCTTC. It yields the protein CASGVGQDYGYTF.

CDR3 coding DNA: TGTGCCAGCAGTGTGGCCAGGGGGGGAGTGGAGACCCAGTACTTC. This encodes CASSVARGGVETQYF. The chain is built from TRBV2 and TRBJ2-5; tentatively, D is TRBD1 or TRBD2 (7 bases each). Trimming left V 4 bases short and J 5 bases short, with 17 bases between. Germline assignment: CDR1 SNHLY and CDR2 FYNNEI. The length of the CDR3 is 15 residues.

This sequence joins TRBV9 and TRBJ1-3, with D perhaps TRBD1 (6 bases). CDR1 is SGDLS, CDR2 YYNGEE, per germline. The V end lost 6 bases, the J end lost 2 bases, and 12 bases lay between the germline ends. The CDR3 is 14 residues long. The CDR3 loop reads CASKAGAAGNTIYF. As DNA, the CDR3 is TGTGCCAGCAAAGCGGGGGCCGCTGGAAACACCATATATTTT. Combining the CDR3 with reference TRBV9 and TRBJ1-3 gives the whole variable domain DSGVTQTPKHLITATGQRVTLRCSPRSGDLSVYWYQQSLDQGLQFLIQYYNGEERAKGNILERFSAQQFPDLHSELNLSSLELGDSALYFCASKAGAAGNTIYFGEGSWLTVV.

The J gene is TRBJ2-3, the V gene TRBV6-6; tentatively, D is TRBD1 (5 bases). Per the germline V gene, CDR1 is MNHNY and CDR2 is SVGAGI (reference sequence). The ends were cut back, 3 bases at V and 1 base at J, with 11 bases in the middle. This CDR3 spans 15 amino acids. The CDR3 DNA is TGTGCCAGCAGTTATCGGCAGGGCGGCACAGATACGCAGTATTTT. Translated, it gives CASSYRQGGTDTQYF.

The chain employs TRBV5-6 and TRBJ1-6; the match to TRBD1 covers 9 bases. CDR1 is SGHDT and CDR2 is YYEEEE in the germline V gene. Losses at the gene ends were 2 bases for V and 7 bases for J; bases not matched to a gene: 4. The CDR3 runs 15 residues. The CDR3 DNA reads as TGTGCCAGCAGCTTTCTTGACAGGGGGAATTCACCCCTCCACTTT. Its protein product is CASSFLDRGNSPLHF.

This chain links TRBV7-2 with TRBJ2-7; D gene ambiguous. This CDR3 has 12 residues. V shed 1 base and J shed 6 bases, with 7 bases lying between them. The V gene's germline CDR1 is SGHTA and CDR2 FQGNSA. The CDR3 spells CASSLEVGEQYV. CDR3 nucleotide sequence: TGTGCCAGCAGCTTAGAGGTAGGCGAGCAGTACGTC.

The chain recombines TRBV6-1 with TRBJ1-2, with 7 bases fitting TRBD1. With 0 bases clipped from V and 7 bases from J, the junction kept 5 bases outside the gene matches. The CDR3 is 14 residues long. Germline V gene sequence: CDR1 MNHNS, CDR2 SASEGT. The CDR3 region is CASSEAGGLGGYTF. The CDR3 region has the DNA TGTGCCAGCAGTGAAGCAGGGGGCTTGGGTGGCTACACCTTC.

The gene calls are TRBV19 and TRBJ1-1; perhaps TRBD1 as D (6 bases). The germline CDR1 and CDR2 sequences are LNHDA and SQIVND (reference sequence). V lost 6 bases to trimming and J lost 1 base, with 12 bases between them. The CDR3 consists of 14 residues. The chain's CDR3 is CASRDRGGNTEAFF. The DNA for the CDR3 is TGTGCCAGTAGAGACAGAGGGGGGAACACTGAAGCTTTCTTT.

This sequence joins TRBV18 and TRBJ1-3, with 7 nucleotides matching TRBD1. Germline lookup yields CDR1 KGHSH and CDR2 LQKENI. The trim removed 3 bases at V and 0 bases at J, leaving 5 bases unmatched. This CDR3 is built from 16 residues. The CDR3 loop reads CASSPGTVFSGNTIYF. Written as DNA, the CDR3 is TGTGCCAGCTCACCGGGGACAGTGTTCTCTGGAAACACCATATATTTT.

This chain connects TRBV7-2 to TRBJ2-5; 9 bases fit TRBD1. V shed 6 bases and J 11 bases; nucleotides not matched to a gene: 16. The CDR3 is 15 residues long. Germline CDR1 is SGHTA and CDR2 is FQGNSA. The CDR3 DNA is TGTGCCAGCAGTCCCAATACATACAGGGGGCAACGGCAGTACTTC. Amino acid sequence: CASSPNTYRGQRQYF.

The chain joins TRBV13 to TRBJ1-1; D not certain. The CDR3 spans 13 residues. Germline V gene data show CDR1 as PRHDT and CDR2 as FYEKMQ (reference sequence). V was pared by 1 base and J by 3 bases, with 6 bases between. DNA of the CDR3: TGTGCCAGCAGCTTAGCCAAGGACACTGAAGCTTTCTTT. This codes for CASSLAKDTEAFF. The full variable domain, its missing parts supplied by reference TRBV13 and TRBJ1-1, is AAGVIQSPRHLIKEKRETATLKCYPIPRHDTVYWYQQGPGQDPQFLISFYEKMQSDKGSIPDRFSAQQFSDYHSELNMSSLELGDSALYFCASSLAKDTEAFFGQGTRLTVV.

This chain uses TRBV7-9 with TRBJ2-5; D possibly corresponds to TRBD2 (6 bases). CDR3 length: 16 residues. Germline-derived CDR1 and CDR2 are SEHNR and FQNEAQ (reference sequence). With 3 bases removed from V and 4 bases from J, the gap between germline ends came to 18 bases. Written as DNA, the CDR3 is TGTGCCAGCAGCTTCGGGAGAACGGGGTTGGGAGAGACCCAGTACTTC. Protein product: CASSFGRTGLGETQYF.

This clone has just a few counts. This chain connects TRBV5-4 to TRBJ2-1, with 8 positions matching TRBD2. In germline, CDR1 is SGHNT, CDR2 YYREEE (reference sequence). This CDR3 is built from 15 residues. The V segment lost 4 bases and the J segment 10 bases; nucleotides outside the gene matches: 13. The CDR3 coding sequence is TGTGCCAGCAGCCCGGGAGGGACGCTTTATTACGAGCAGTTCTTC. This codes for CASSPGGTLYYEQFF.

The chain carries TRBV6-5 and TRBJ1-2; D remains unclear. CDR1 is MNHEY and CDR2 is SVGAGI in the germline V gene. V was cut by 6 bases and J by 2 bases, with 10 bases left in between. The CDR3 runs to 13 residues. CDR3 sequence: CASRNTANYGYTF. CDR3 nucleotides: TGTGCCAGCAGAAACACAGCGAACTATGGCTACACCTTC.

The genes are TRBV10-3 and TRBJ2-1; TRBD2 agrees at 10 bases. Germline V CDR1 and CDR2: ENHRY, SYGVKD. This CDR3 is 16 amino acids long. V lost 4 bases, J lost 1 base, and 4 bases stayed unmatched. DNA for the CDR3: TGTGCCATCAGTGGGACTAGCGGAGAGTCCTACAATGAGCAGTTCTTC. Residues: CAISGTSGESYNEQFF.

The chain employs TRBV5-3 and TRBJ2-3, with 14 positions matching TRBD2. TRBV5-3 is designated an ORF whose function remains uncertain. This CDR3 has 18 residues. The V and J ends lost 7 bases and 0 bases, in that order; junction bases with no gene match: 10. The CDR3 sequence: CARQTGLAGGPSTDTQYF. The CDR3 bases are TGTGCCAGACAGACAGGACTAGCGGGAGGACCTAGCACAGATACGCAGTATTTT.

The chain couples TRBV5-4 to TRBJ1-2; 7 bases match TRBD1. CDR1 is SGHNT and CDR2 is YYREEE in the germline V gene (reference sequence). The CDR3 runs to 12 residues. V lost 0 bases, J lost 8 bases, and 1 base stayed unmatched. In nucleotides, the CDR3 is TGTGCCAGCAGCTTGGGGGACAGCGGCTACACCTTC. Protein product: CASSLGDSGYTF.

This chain uses TRBV7-3 with TRBJ2-7; D is unresolved. The CDR3 has 15 amino acids. Trimming shortened V by 2 bases and J by 2 bases, and 13 bases separated the two germline ends. Germline values: CDR1 SGHTA, CDR2 FQGTGA. The CDR3 is CASSLAWTSAYEQYV. The CDR3 DNA is TGTGCCAGCAGCTTAGCCTGGACCAGTGCCTACGAGCAGTACGTC.

The rearrangement joins TRBV15 to TRBJ1-1; D not resolved. From germline, CDR1 is LNHNV and CDR2 YYDKDF (reference sequence). The CDR3 consists of 19 residues. Trimming stripped 1 base from V and 1 base from J, with 22 bases between. This chain's CDR3 is CATSRANPGLRSTNTEAFF. The CDR3 bases are TGTGCCACCAGCAGAGCAAACCCGGGGTTAAGATCCACGAACACTGAAGCTTTCTTT.

This sequence joins TRBV27 and TRBJ1-2; 9 nucleotides line up with TRBD1. This CDR3 is 15 amino acids long. With 3 bases clipped from V and 8 bases from J, the junction kept 10 bases outside the gene matches. From germline, CDR1 is MNHEY and CDR2 SMNVEV (reference sequence). This chain's CDR3 is CASSFVQGAEGGYTF. DNA for the CDR3: TGTGCCAGCAGTTTCGTACAGGGGGCCGAAGGAGGCTACACCTTC.